The rows below give T cell receptor beta chains drawn from one sample of a study of cytomegalovirus exposure and HLA in healthy donors. Here immunoSEQ multiplex PCR was the method, and the copy in TCRdb shows in-frame clones only, minus some. In the table there are approximately 150,000 clones, about 78% of which are singletons. The material sequenced was PBMCs. Receptor source: a woman between 50 and 59 years old in good health and CMV-seropositive. Each CDR3 is given with its conserved first and last residue. The order of the fields is CDR3 protein, CDR3 DNA, D gene, clone size, J gene, V gene. The D gene is left open where the match is weak. Rows give clone size only sometimes, using once, few, many, or a class for an expanded clone.

CDR3 protein: CASSPKETQYF
CDR3 DNA: TGTGCCAGCAGCCCTAAAGAGACCCAGTACTTC
D gene: -
clone size: -
J gene: TRBJ2-5
V gene: TRBV7-2

CDR3 protein: CASSQAEGRLFF
CDR3 DNA: TGCGCCAGCAGCCAAGCGGAGGGTCGCCTGTTTTTT
D gene: -
clone size: -
J gene: TRBJ1-4
V gene: TRBV4-1

CDR3 protein: CASRLTTGTNEKLFF
CDR3 DNA: TGTGCCAGCAGGCTCACGACAGGGACTAATGAAAAACTGTTTTTT
D gene: TRBD1
clone size: -
J gene: TRBJ1-4
V gene: TRBV6-5

CDR3 protein: CASSSEGQNYNEQFF
CDR3 DNA: TGCGCCAGCAGCTCAGAGGGACAGAACTACAATGAGCAGTTCTTC
D gene: TRBD1
clone size: -
J gene: TRBJ2-1
V gene: TRBV5-1

CDR3 protein: CSVERDRAGGTQYF
CDR3 DNA: TGCAGCGTTGAACGGGACAGGGCGGGGGGTACGCAGTATTTT
D gene: -
clone size: -
J gene: TRBJ2-3
V gene: TRBV29-1

CDR3 protein: CASSFVKGEKLFF
CDR3 DNA: TGCGCCAGCAGCTTCGTTAAGGGGGAAAAACTGTTTTTT
D gene: -
clone size: -
J gene: TRBJ1-4
V gene: TRBV5-1

CDR3 protein: CATSQTGNTEAFF
CDR3 DNA: TGTGCCACTTCTCAAACAGGGAACACTGAAGCTTTCTTT
D gene: -
clone size: -
J gene: TRBJ1-1
V gene: TRBV11-2

CDR3 protein: CASSPYHNEQFF
CDR3 DNA: TGTGCCAGCAGCCCTTATCACAATGAGCAGTTCTTC
D gene: -
clone size: -
J gene: TRBJ2-1
V gene: TRBV7-2

CDR3 protein: CAISEGGSGNTIYF
CDR3 DNA: TGTGCCATCAGTGAGGGGGGGTCTGGAAACACCATATATTTT
D gene: -
clone size: few
J gene: TRBJ1-3
V gene: TRBV10-3

CDR3 protein: CAIRTSGDTQYF
CDR3 DNA: TGTGCCATCAGGACTAGCGGCGATACGCAGTATTTT
D gene: TRBD2
clone size: few
J gene: TRBJ2-3
V gene: TRBV10-3

CDR3 protein: CASSMTANTGELFF
CDR3 DNA: TGTGCCAGCAGTATGACAGCTAACACCGGGGAGCTGTTTTTT
D gene: -
clone size: -
J gene: TRBJ2-2
V gene: TRBV9

CDR3 protein: CASSLAVGELFF
CDR3 DNA: TGTGCCAGCAGCTTAGCCGTCGGGGAGCTGTTTTTT
D gene: -
clone size: -
J gene: TRBJ2-2
V gene: TRBV11-3

CDR3 protein: CAWSPTMIAGYNEQFF
CDR3 DNA: TGTGCCTGGAGTCCCACAATGATAGCGGGGTACAATGAGCAGTTCTTC
D gene: TRBD2
clone size: -
J gene: TRBJ2-1
V gene: TRBV30

CDR3 protein: CASSGTSGKYEQYF
CDR3 DNA: TGCGCCAGCAGCGGGACTAGCGGAAAATACGAGCAGTACTTC
D gene: TRBD2
clone size: -
J gene: TRBJ2-7
V gene: TRBV5-1

CDR3 protein: CASSLGTSGVNEQFF
CDR3 DNA: TGCGCCAGCAGCTTGGGGACTAGCGGGGTAAATGAGCAGTTCTTC
D gene: TRBD2
clone size: once
J gene: TRBJ2-1
V gene: TRBV5-1

CDR3 protein: CASSLYSIEETQYF
CDR3 DNA: TGTGCCAGCAGCTTGTACTCGATAGAAGAGACCCAGTACTTC
D gene: -
clone size: few
J gene: TRBJ2-5
V gene: TRBV5-6

CDR3 protein: CASSRQGAEQPQHF
CDR3 DNA: TGTGCCAGCAGTAGACAGGGGGCGGAACAGCCCCAGCATTTT
D gene: TRBD1
clone size: -
J gene: TRBJ1-5
V gene: TRBV6-1

CDR3 protein: CASSQSPRAGLKDPCSGNTIYF
CDR3 DNA: TGCGCCAGCAGTCAATCCCCCAGGGCCGGCCTTAAGGACCCGTGCTCTGGAAACACCATATATTTT
D gene: -
clone size: few
J gene: TRBJ1-3
V gene: TRBV23-1

CDR3 protein: CASSYSLQGRNEQFF
CDR3 DNA: TGTGCCAGCAGTTACTCGCTACAGGGGAGGAATGAGCAGTTCTTC
D gene: -
clone size: -
J gene: TRBJ2-1
V gene: TRBV6-5

CDR3 protein: CASQQYNEQFF
CDR3 DNA: TGTGCCAGTCAACAGTACAATGAGCAGTTCTTC
D gene: -
clone size: once
J gene: TRBJ2-1
V gene: TRBV6-6

CDR3 protein: CATSRGSGAGPYGEQYF
CDR3 DNA: TGTGCCACCAGCAGAGGATCAGGAGCGGGGCCCTATGGGGAGCAGTACTTC
D gene: TRBD2
clone size: few
J gene: TRBJ2-7
V gene: TRBV15

CDR3 protein: CASSAPTGISTDTQYF
CDR3 DNA: TGTGCCAGCAGCGCCCCGACAGGTATTAGCACAGATACGCAGTATTTT
D gene: -
clone size: -
J gene: TRBJ2-3
V gene: TRBV5-6

CDR3 protein: CAWDKGGNTEAFF
CDR3 DNA: TGTGCCTGGGATAAAGGGGGGAACACTGAAGCTTTCTTT
D gene: -
clone size: -
J gene: TRBJ1-1
V gene: TRBV30

CDR3 protein: CASSPVGAVYGYTF
CDR3 DNA: TGTGCCAGCAGCCCAGTAGGGGCGGTCTATGGCTACACCTTC
D gene: -
clone size: -
J gene: TRBJ1-2
V gene: TRBV14

CDR3 protein: CASSVDGGVGNEQFF
CDR3 DNA: TGTGCCAGCAGCGTAGACGGGGGGGTCGGCAATGAGCAGTTCTTC
D gene: TRBD2
clone size: -
J gene: TRBJ2-1
V gene: TRBV9

CDR3 protein: CASSFQSYDSSYEQYF
CDR3 DNA: TGTGCCAGCAGCTTCCAGTCTTATGACAGTTCCTACGAGCAGTACTTC
D gene: -
clone size: few
J gene: TRBJ2-7
V gene: TRBV13

CDR3 protein: CASSPWTGVTGELFF
CDR3 DNA: TGCGCCAGCAGCCCCTGGACAGGGGTAACCGGGGAGCTGTTTTTT
D gene: TRBD1
clone size: -
J gene: TRBJ2-2
V gene: TRBV4-1

CDR3 protein: CASSLGQEESGYTF
CDR3 DNA: TGCGCCAGCAGCTTGGGACAGGAGGAGAGTGGCTACACCTTC
D gene: -
clone size: once
J gene: TRBJ1-2
V gene: TRBV5-1

CDR3 protein: CASTRDSLVNSPLHF
CDR3 DNA: TGTGCCAGCACCAGAGACTCTCTCGTGAATTCACCCCTCCACTTT
D gene: -
clone size: -
J gene: TRBJ1-6
V gene: TRBV6-5

CDR3 protein: CASRADRGDTEAFF
CDR3 DNA: TGCGCCAGCAGAGCGGACAGGGGAGATACTGAAGCTTTCTTT
D gene: TRBD1
clone size: few
J gene: TRBJ1-1
V gene: TRBV5-1

CDR3 protein: CATSRDNGVEPQHF
CDR3 DNA: TGTGCCACCAGCAGAGATAACGGGGTCGAGCCCCAGCATTTT
D gene: -
clone size: few
J gene: TRBJ1-5
V gene: TRBV15